This passage covers 26 T cell receptor beta chains from one sample sequenced in a study of T cell repertoires in cytomegalovirus infection. Each CDR3 protein is one row after TCRdb ran MiXCR on the reads. The profile shows just under 500,000 distinct CDR3 sequences, around 35% of them singletons. These receptors are not linked to any known antigen. The sample in question was cultured PBMCs, obtained from culture after CMV antigen stimulation. The receptors were gathered from a human donor in good health (CMV status not recorded). Some clones in this sample may be carry-over from other donors' samples.

This sequence joins TRBV7-7 and TRBJ2-6; D is possibly TRBD2 (5 bases). The germline V and J ends were trimmed by 5 bases and 2 bases, with 16 bases remaining between them. The CDR3 contains 17 residues. Germline values: CDR1 SSHAT, CDR2 FNYEAQ (reference sequence). The CDR3 here is CASSAGSGWAGANVLTF. DNA of the CDR3: TGTGCCAGCAGCGCGGGCTCAGGCTGGGCTGGGGCCAACGTCCTGACTTTC.

This clonotype showed up just a few times. The chain links TRBV7-2 to TRBJ1-2; D is unresolved. Trimming left V 0 bases short and J 3 bases short, with 11 bases between. Germline V gene data show CDR1 as SGHTA and CDR2 as FQGNSA. This CDR3 is 15 amino acids long. This CDR3 is CASSLARRGYYGYTF. CDR3 DNA sequence: TGTGCCAGCAGCTTAGCTCGTCGCGGATACTATGGCTACACCTTC.

This clonotype was recorded many times. J is TRBJ2-5 and V is TRBV7-2, with a possible D match to TRBD1 (6 bases). This CDR3 region has 15 residues. With 1 base removed from V and 4 bases from J, the gap between germline ends came to 13 bases. Per the germline V gene, CDR1 is SGHTA and CDR2 is FQGNSA. Written as DNA, the CDR3 is TGTGCCAGCAGCTTAGAGTCGCAGGGGAGAGAGACCCAGTACTTC. Amino acid sequence: CASSLESQGRETQYF.

The chain joins TRBV30 to TRBJ1-6; weak D call: TRBD1 (6 bases). The CDR3 has 17 amino acids. The V gene's germline CDR1 is GTSNPN and CDR2 SVGIG (reference sequence). The V end was cut by 2 bases, the J end by 9 bases, with 23 bases between. The DNA for the CDR3 is TGTGCCTGGAGTAATCGGCGGGGGCCGGGGAGTTCTTCACCCCTCCACTTT. This gives the protein CAWSNRRGPGSSSPLHF.

The chain couples TRBV18 to TRBJ1-4; D unclear. With 0 bases removed from V and 4 bases from J, the gap between germline ends came to 9 bases. The CDR3 loop spans 15 amino acids. CDR1 and CDR2 (germline): KGHSH, LQKENI. This CDR3 is CASSPPGVGNEKLFF. In DNA, the CDR3 is TGTGCCAGCTCACCACCCGGGGTCGGTAATGAAAAACTGTTTTTT.

V and J are TRBV7-2 and TRBJ2-1; TRBD2 agrees at 9 bases. The CDR3 loop spans 16 amino acids. J gave up 7 bases and V 5 bases, and 12 bases lay outside the gene matches. The V gene's germline CDR1 is SGHTA and CDR2 FQGNSA. The CDR3 nucleotides are TGTGCCAGCAGCCAGGACCAGCGGGAGGTACTGAATGAGCAGTTCTTC. Its translation is CASSQDQREVLNEQFF.

The CDR3 loop reads CASKGDATNEKLFF. The CDR3 DNA is TGTGCCAGTAAGGGGGATGCAACTAATGAAAAACTGTTTTTT. The chain joins TRBV19 to TRBJ1-4, with D possibly TRBD1 on 6 matching bases. V lost 7 bases and J 0 bases, leaving 9 bases between the germline ends. Germline values: CDR1 LNHDA, CDR2 SQIVND (reference sequence). This CDR3 is 14 amino acids long.

This clonotype was found a few times. The rearrangement links TRBV5-4 to TRBJ2-1, with TRBD2 as a possible D gene (6 bases). The CDR3 length is 13 residues. Germline-derived CDR1 and CDR2 are SGHNT and YYREEE (reference sequence). V was pared by 3 bases and J by 7 bases, with 11 bases between. CDR3: CASSWDAGNEQFF. The CDR3 region has the DNA TGTGCCAGCAGCTGGGATGCGGGAAATGAGCAGTTCTTC.

This clonotype was recorded at least ten times. The V and J genes are TRBV7-2 and TRBJ2-2, with D unresolved. The V end lost 5 bases, the J end lost 2 bases, and 12 bases lay between the germline ends. The germline V gene encodes CDR1 SGHTA and CDR2 FQGNSA. The CDR3 extends over 15 amino acids. CDR3: CASSGRPKNTGELFF. In DNA form, the CDR3 reads TGTGCCAGCAGCGGGCGCCCTAAAAACACCGGGGAGCTGTTTTTT.

The gene calls are TRBV19 and TRBJ1-1; D unclear. Trimming removed 7 bases from V and 6 bases from J, with 15 bases in between. The CDR3 contains 13 residues. Per the germline V gene, CDR1 is LNHDA and CDR2 is SQIVND (reference sequence). The CDR3 coding sequence is TGTGCCAGTAATAAGGGAAGAGGAGCTGAAGCTTTCTTT. Protein sequence: CASNKGRGAEAFF. The full variable domain, rest sourced from reference TRBV19 and TRBJ1-1, is DGGITQSPKYLFRKEGQNVTLSCEQNLNHDAMYWYRQDPGQGLRLIYYSQIVNDFQKGDIAEGYSVSREKKESFPLTVTSAQKNPTAFYLCASNKGRGAEAFFGQGTRLTVV.

This rearrangement joins TRBV4-1 to TRBJ2-7; 7 nucleotides line up with TRBD2. V gave up 2 bases and J gave up 3 bases; unmatched junction bases: 10. From germline, CDR1 is MGHRA and CDR2 YSYEKL. The CDR3 contains 16 residues. In nucleotides, the CDR3 is TGCGCCAGCAGCCAAACCCCGTTGGCGGGAGACTACGAGCAGTACTTC. Its protein product is CASSQTPLAGDYEQYF.

V gene TRBV12-3 or TRBV12-4 combines with J gene TRBJ2-2; perhaps TRBD1 as D (6 bases). The CDR3 length is 15 residues. V lost 5 bases to trimming and J lost 4 bases, with 14 bases between them. Written as DNA, the CDR3 is TGTGCCAGCAGTCTACAGGGTTTAGCCACCGGGGAGCTGTTTTTT. Translating it yields CASSLQGLATGELFF.

CDR3 sequence reads: CASRERGIPLPNGEQYF. DNA of the CDR3: TGTGCCAGCAGGGAGCGGGGGATTCCCTTGCCCAATGGCGAGCAGTACTTC. The chain links TRBV7-8 to TRBJ2-1; TRBD2 matches at 8 bases. The J call may be incorrect, as the DNA end agrees better with TRBJ2-7. Germline assignment: CDR1 SGHVS and CDR2 FQNEAQ. This CDR3 comprises 17 residues.

The chain employs TRBV12-3 or TRBV12-4 and TRBJ1-5; no clear D. V gave up 3 bases and J gave up 11 bases, with 11 bases separating them. The CDR3 runs 12 residues. Here the CDR3 reads CASSFVGLAQHF. In DNA form, the CDR3 reads TGTGCCAGCAGTTTCGTCGGGCTCGCCCAGCATTTT.

The CDR3 coding sequence is TGTGCCAGCAGTGAAGAGGGGGGGCCCTACGAGCAGTACGTC. Protein: CASSEEGGPYEQYV. The chain is built from TRBV2 and TRBJ2-7, with TRBD2 as a possible D gene (7 bases). The CDR3 is made up of 14 amino acids. The germline V gene encodes CDR1 SNHLY and CDR2 FYNNEI. V lost 1 base to trimming and J lost 2 bases, with 9 bases between them.

The chain couples TRBV12-3 or TRBV12-4 to TRBJ1-1; D call uncertain. Trimming removed 3 bases at V and 3 bases at J, with 11 bases between. The CDR3 contains 14 residues. In nucleotides, the CDR3 is TGTGCCAGCAGTTTCGGGGAAGGGTACACTGAAGCTTTCTTT. Its protein is CASSFGEGYTEAFF.

This clonotype was found a few times. The rearrangement links TRBV19 to TRBJ2-1, with TRBD2 matching over 9 bases. This CDR3 is 14 amino acids long. The germline V gene encodes CDR1 LNHDA and CDR2 SQIVND (reference sequence). The V gene end was trimmed by 5 bases and the J gene end by 9 bases; junction bases not matched to a gene: 8. The CDR3 reads CASSLGGRAGEQFF. DNA of the CDR3: TGTGCCAGTAGTCTAGGCGGGAGGGCCGGTGAGCAGTTCTTC.

The chain uses TRBV7-6 and TRBJ2-7; D may be TRBD2 (5 bases). The CDR3 spans 14 residues. Germline loops: CDR1 SGHVS, CDR2 FNYEAQ. CDR3 sequence reads: CASSLLSFGDEQYV. The CDR3 DNA is TGTGCTAGCAGCTTACTTAGTTTCGGGGACGAGCAGTACGTC.

This clonotype was recorded at least ten times. The chain recombines TRBV7-2 with TRBJ1-4; no definite D call. The CDR3 loop spans 17 amino acids. Trimming removed 5 bases from V and 0 bases from J, with 16 bases in between. The germline V gene encodes CDR1 SGHTA and CDR2 FQGNSA. The CDR3 protein is CASSPWAVVATNEKLFF. The CDR3 DNA reads TGTGCCAGCAGCCCTTGGGCCGTAGTTGCAACTAATGAAAAACTGTTTTTT.

There are a few counts of this clonotype. The rearrangement uses TRBV7-2 and TRBJ2-7; 12 nucleotides align to TRBD1. The germline gives CDR1 SGHTA, CDR2 FQGNSA. The CDR3 consists of 15 residues. Trimming at V came to 5 bases and at J to 4 bases, leaving 6 bases not matched to a gene. The CDR3 nucleotides are TGTGCCAGCAGCACGGGACAGGGGGCATCTTACGAGCAGTACTTC. It is translated as CASSTGQGASYEQYF. Combining the CDR3 with reference TRBV7-2 and TRBJ2-7 gives the whole variable domain GAGVSQSPSNKVTEKGKDVELRCDPISGHTALYWYRQSLGQGLEFLIYFQGNSAPDKSGLPSDRFSAERTGGSVSTLTIQRTQQEDSAVYLCASSTGQGASYEQYFGPGTRLTVT.

The chain uses TRBV20-1 and TRBJ2-7, with TRBD2 identical over 10 bases. Germline assignment: CDR1 DFQATT and CDR2 SNEGSKA (reference sequence). The CDR3 loop spans 15 amino acids. V shed 3 bases, J shed 3 bases, and the junction held 8 bases outside the gene matches. CDR3 in DNA: TGCAGTGCTAGTTCCCAGCGGGAGGGCCGCTACGAGCAGTACTTC. Protein sequence: CSASSQREGRYEQYF.

This chain links TRBV5-6 with TRBJ2-5, with 7 positions matching TRBD1. From germline, CDR1 is SGHDT and CDR2 YYEEEE. The CDR3 consists of 14 residues. Trimming removed 4 bases from V and 5 bases from J; junction bases left unmatched: 8. CDR3 sequence: CASSRTGLGETQYF. The CDR3 coding sequence is TGTGCCAGCAGCCGGACAGGCCTCGGGGAGACCCAGTACTTC.

V gene TRBV19 combines with J gene TRBJ2-2, with D uncertain. The CDR3 spans 14 residues. The V and J ends lost 2 bases and 4 bases respectively, with 8 bases between them. Germline lookup yields CDR1 LNHDA and CDR2 SQIVND (reference sequence). The CDR3 DNA sequence: TGTGCCAGTAGTATATCGGCAGTCACCGGGGAGCTGTTTTTT. Protein sequence: CASSISAVTGELFF.

This clonotype turned up a few times. The chain combines TRBV6-2 or TRBV6-3 with TRBJ2-2, with 7 bases identical to TRBD2. The germline V gene has CDR1 MNHEY and CDR2 SVGEGT. The CDR3 is made up of 14 amino acids. The V segment lost 0 bases and the J segment 6 bases; nucleotides outside the gene matches: 1. The CDR3 DNA sequence: TGTGCCAGCAGTTACTCTGGACTAGCCGGGGAGCTGTTTTTT. Protein: CASSYSGLAGELFF.

This chain connects TRBV4-3 to TRBJ1-4; D may be TRBD1 (5 bases). There are 13 residues in the CDR3. Germline-derived CDR1 and CDR2 are LGHNA and YSLEER. Trimming removed 4 bases from V and 12 bases from J, with 15 bases in between. This chain's CDR3 is CASSLDQGWELFF. Here the CDR3 DNA reads TGCGCCAGCAGCCTGGACCAGGGTTGGGAACTGTTTTTT.

This clonotype was seen only a few times. The chain couples TRBV5-4 to TRBJ2-3, with D possibly matching TRBD2 (6 bases). CDR1 is SGHNT and CDR2 is YYREEE in the germline V gene (reference sequence). This CDR3 has 14 amino acids. V gave up 10 bases and J gave up 7 bases, with 22 bases separating them. The CDR3 loop reads CAYGGVSGEYTQYF. The CDR3, as DNA: TGTGCCTATGGCGGGGTTTCGGGGGAGTATACGCAGTATTTT.